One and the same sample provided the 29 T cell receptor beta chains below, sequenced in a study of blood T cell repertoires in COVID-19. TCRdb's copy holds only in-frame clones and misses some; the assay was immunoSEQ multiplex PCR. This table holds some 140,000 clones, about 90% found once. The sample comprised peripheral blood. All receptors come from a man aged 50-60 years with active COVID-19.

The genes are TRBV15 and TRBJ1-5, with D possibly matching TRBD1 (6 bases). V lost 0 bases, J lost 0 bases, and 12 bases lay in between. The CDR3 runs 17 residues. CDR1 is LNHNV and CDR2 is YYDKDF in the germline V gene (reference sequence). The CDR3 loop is CATSREKGTISNQPQHF. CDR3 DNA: TGTGCCACCAGCAGAGAAAAAGGGACAATTAGCAATCAGCCCCAGCATTTT.

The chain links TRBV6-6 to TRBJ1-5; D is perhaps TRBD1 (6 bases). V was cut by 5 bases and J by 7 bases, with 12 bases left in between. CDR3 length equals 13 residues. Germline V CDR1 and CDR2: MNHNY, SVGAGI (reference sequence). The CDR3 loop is CASSPTGWQPQHF. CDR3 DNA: TGTGCCAGCAGTCCGACAGGTTGGCAGCCCCAGCATTTT.

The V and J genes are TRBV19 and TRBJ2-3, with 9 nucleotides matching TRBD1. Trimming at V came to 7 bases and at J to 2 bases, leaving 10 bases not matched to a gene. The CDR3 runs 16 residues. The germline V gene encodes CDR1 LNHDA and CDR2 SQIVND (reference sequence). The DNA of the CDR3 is TGTGCCAGTACCGACGGGACAGGGACCCCCACAGATACGCAGTATTTT. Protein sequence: CASTDGTGTPTDTQYF.

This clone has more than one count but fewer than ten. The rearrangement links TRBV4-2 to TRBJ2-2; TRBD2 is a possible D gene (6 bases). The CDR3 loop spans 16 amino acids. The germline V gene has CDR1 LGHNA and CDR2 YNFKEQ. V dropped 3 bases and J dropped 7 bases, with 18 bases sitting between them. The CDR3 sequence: CASSHGTSVKGGELFF. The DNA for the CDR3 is TGTGCCAGCAGCCACGGGACTTCCGTTAAGGGCGGGGAGCTGTTTTTT.

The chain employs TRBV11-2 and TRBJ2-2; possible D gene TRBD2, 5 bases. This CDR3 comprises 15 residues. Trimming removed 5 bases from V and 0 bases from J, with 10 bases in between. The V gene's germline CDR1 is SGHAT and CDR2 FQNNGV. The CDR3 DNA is TGTGCCAGCAGCCCCCGGGATCCGAACACCGGGGAGCTGTTTTTT. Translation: CASSPRDPNTGELFF.

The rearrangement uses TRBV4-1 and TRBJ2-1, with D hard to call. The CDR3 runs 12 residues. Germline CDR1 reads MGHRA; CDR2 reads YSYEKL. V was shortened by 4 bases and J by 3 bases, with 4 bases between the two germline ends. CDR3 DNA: TGCGCCAGCAGCCTCTACTACAATGAGCAGTTCTTC. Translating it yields CASSLYYNEQFF.

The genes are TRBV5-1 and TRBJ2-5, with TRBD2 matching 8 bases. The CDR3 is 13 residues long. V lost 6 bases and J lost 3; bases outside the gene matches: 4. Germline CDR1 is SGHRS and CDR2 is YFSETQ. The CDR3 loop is CASTSGGKETQYF. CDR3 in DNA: TGCGCCAGCACGAGCGGGGGCAAAGAGACCCAGTACTTC.

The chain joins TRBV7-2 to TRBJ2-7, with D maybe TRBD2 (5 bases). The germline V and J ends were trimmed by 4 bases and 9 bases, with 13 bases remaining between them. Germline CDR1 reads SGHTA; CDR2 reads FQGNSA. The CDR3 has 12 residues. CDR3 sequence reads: CASSYSVEVQYF. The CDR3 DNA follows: TGTGCCAGCAGCTATAGCGTAGAGGTGCAGTACTTC.

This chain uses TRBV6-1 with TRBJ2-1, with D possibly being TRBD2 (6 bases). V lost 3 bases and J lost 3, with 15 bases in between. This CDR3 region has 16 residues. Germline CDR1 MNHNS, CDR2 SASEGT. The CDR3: CASSDRSAEGYNEQFF. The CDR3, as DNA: TGTGCCAGCAGTGATAGGTCCGCGGAGGGCTACAATGAGCAGTTCTTC.

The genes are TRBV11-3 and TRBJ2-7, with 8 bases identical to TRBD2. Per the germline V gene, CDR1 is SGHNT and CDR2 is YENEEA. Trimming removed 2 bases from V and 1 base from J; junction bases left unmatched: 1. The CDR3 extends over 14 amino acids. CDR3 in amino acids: CASSLSGGSYEQYF. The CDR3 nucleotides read TGTGCCAGCAGCTTAAGCGGGGGATCCTACGAGCAGTACTTC.

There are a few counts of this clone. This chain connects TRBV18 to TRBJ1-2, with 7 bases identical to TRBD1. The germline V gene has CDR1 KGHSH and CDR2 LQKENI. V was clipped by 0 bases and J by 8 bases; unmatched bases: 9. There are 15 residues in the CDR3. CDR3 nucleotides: TGTGCCAGCTCACCACCGGAAGGGGGCGCAGGGGGCTACACCTTC. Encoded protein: CASSPPEGGAGGYTF.

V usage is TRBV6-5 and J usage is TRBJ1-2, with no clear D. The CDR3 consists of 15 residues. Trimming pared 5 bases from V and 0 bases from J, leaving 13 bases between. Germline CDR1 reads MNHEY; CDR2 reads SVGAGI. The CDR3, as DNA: TGTGCCAGCAGTCCCGTGAGGCTTACTAACTATGGCTACACCTTC. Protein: CASSPVRLTNYGYTF.

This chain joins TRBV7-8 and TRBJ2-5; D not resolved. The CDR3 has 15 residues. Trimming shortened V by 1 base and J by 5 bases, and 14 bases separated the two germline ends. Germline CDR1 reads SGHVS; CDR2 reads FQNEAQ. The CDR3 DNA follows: TGTGCCAGCAGCTTAGGGGTCCTCCTCGGGGAGACCCAGTACTTC. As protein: CASSLGVLLGETQYF.

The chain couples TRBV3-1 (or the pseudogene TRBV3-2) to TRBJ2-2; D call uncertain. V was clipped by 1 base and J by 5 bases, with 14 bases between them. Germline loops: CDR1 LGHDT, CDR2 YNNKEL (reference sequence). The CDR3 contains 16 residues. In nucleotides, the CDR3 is TGTGCCAGCAGCCAAGCGGATGGGTTGGAGACCGGGGAGCTGTTTTTT. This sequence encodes CASSQADGLETGELFF.

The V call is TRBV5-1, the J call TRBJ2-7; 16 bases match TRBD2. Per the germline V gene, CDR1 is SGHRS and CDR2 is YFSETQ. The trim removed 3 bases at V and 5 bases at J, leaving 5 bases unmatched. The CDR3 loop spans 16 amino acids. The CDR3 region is CASSSGTSGGADEQYF. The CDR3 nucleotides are TGCGCCAGCAGCTCCGGGACTAGCGGGGGGGCGGACGAGCAGTACTTC.

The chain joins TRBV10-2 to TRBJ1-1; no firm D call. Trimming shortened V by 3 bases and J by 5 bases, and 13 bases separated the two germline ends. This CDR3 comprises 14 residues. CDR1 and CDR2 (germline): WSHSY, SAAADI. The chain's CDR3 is CASSDKGGRTEAFF. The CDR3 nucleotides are TGCGCCAGCAGTGATAAGGGAGGAAGGACTGAAGCTTTCTTT.

DNA for the CDR3: TGCGCCAGCAGCTTGGGACAGAAGCAGTTCTTC. This translates into CASSLGQKQFF. This chain links TRBV5-1 with TRBJ2-1, with D possibly matching TRBD1 (5 bases). Germline CDR1 is SGHRS and CDR2 is YFSETQ. The CDR3 runs to 11 residues. The V and J ends lost 0 bases and 11 bases respectively, with 6 bases between them.

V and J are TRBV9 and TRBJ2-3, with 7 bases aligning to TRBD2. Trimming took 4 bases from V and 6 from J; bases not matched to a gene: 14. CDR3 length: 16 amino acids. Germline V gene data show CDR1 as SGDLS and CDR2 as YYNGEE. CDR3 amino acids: CASSPSYAGVPDTQYF. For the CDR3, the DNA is TGTGCCAGCAGCCCTTCTTATGCGGGGGTCCCGGATACGCAGTATTTT.

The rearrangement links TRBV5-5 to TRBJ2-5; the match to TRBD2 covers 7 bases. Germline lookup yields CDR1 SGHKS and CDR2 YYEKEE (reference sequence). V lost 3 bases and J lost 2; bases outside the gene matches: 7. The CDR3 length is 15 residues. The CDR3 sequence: CASSWGLAVQETQYF. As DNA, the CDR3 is TGTGCCAGCAGCTGGGGCCTAGCGGTACAAGAGACCCAGTACTTC.

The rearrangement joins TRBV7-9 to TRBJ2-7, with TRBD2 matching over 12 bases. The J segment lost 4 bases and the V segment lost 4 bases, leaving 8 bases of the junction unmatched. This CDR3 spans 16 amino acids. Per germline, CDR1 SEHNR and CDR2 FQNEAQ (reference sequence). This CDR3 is CASSSRLAGDIYEQYF. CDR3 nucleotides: TGTGCCAGCAGCTCCAGACTAGCGGGGGACATTTACGAGCAGTACTTC.

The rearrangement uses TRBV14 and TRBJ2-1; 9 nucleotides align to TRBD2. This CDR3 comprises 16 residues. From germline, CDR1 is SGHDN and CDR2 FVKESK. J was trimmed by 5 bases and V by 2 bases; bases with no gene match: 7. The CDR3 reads CASSQLRLADNNEQFF. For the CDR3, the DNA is TGTGCCAGCAGCCAACTCCGACTAGCGGATAACAATGAGCAGTTCTTC.

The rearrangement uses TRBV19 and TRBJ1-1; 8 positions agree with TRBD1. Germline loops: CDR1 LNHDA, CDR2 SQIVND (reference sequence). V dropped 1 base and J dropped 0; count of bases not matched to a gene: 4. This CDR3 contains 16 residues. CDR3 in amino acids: CASSIGLGQVNTEAFF. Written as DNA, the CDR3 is TGTGCCAGTAGTATAGGGTTGGGACAGGTGAACACTGAAGCTTTCTTT. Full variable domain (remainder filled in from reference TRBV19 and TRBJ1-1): DGGITQSPKYLFRKEGQNVTLSCEQNLNHDAMYWYRQDPGQGLRLIYYSQIVNDFQKGDIAEGYSVSREKKESFPLTVTSAQKNPTAFYLCASSIGLGQVNTEAFFGQGTRLTVV.

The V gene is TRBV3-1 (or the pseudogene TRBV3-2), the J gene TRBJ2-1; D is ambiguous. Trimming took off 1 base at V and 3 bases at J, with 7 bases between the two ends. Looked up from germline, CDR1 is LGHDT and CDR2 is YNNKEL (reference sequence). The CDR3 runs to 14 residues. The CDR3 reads CASSQGSSYNEQFF. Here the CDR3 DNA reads TGTGCCAGCAGCCAAGGGTCCAGCTACAATGAGCAGTTCTTC.

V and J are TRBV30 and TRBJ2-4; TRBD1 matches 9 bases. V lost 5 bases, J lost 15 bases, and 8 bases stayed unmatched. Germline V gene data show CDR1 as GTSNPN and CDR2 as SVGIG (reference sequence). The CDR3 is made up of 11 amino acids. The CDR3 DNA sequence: TGTGCCTGGGAGACACAGGGGGCCCGGTACTTC. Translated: CAWETQGARYF.

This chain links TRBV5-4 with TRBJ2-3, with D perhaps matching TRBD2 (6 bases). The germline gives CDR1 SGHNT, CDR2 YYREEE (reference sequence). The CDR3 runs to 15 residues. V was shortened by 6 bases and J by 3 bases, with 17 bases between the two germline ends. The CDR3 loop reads CASILWGVRTDTQYF. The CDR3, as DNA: TGTGCCAGCATCCTGTGGGGGGTAAGGACAGATACGCAGTATTTT.

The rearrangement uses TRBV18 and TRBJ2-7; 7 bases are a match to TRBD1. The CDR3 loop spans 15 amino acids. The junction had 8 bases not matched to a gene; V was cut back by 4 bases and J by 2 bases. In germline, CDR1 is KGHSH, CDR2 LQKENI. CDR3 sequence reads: CASSQTGTATYEQYF. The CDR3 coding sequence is TGTGCCAGCTCACAAACCGGGACAGCGACCTACGAGCAGTACTTC.

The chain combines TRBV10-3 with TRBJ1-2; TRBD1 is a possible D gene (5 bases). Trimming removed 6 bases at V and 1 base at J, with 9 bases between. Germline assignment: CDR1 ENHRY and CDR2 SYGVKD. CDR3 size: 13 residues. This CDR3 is CAISGDSNYGYTF. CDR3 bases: TGTGCCATCAGCGGAGACAGTAACTATGGCTACACCTTC.

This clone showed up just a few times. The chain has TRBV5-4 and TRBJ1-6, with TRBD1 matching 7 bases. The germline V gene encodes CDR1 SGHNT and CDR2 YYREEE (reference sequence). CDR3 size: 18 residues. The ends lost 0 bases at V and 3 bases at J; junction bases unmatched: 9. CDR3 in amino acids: CASSLAEGGGIYNSPLHF. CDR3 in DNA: TGTGCCAGCAGCTTGGCCGAAGGGGGCGGAATCTATAATTCACCCCTCCACTTT.

The CDR3 spells CASSQVIARKNNEQFF. CDR3 bases: TGTGCCAGCAGCCAAGTAATCGCTAGGAAAAACAATGAGCAGTTCTTC. The chain joins TRBV3-1 (or the pseudogene TRBV3-2) to TRBJ2-1; D is unclear. CDR3 length: 16 amino acids. The germline V gene has CDR1 LGHDT and CDR2 YNNKEL (reference sequence). Trimming stripped 1 base from V and 5 bases from J, with 15 bases between.